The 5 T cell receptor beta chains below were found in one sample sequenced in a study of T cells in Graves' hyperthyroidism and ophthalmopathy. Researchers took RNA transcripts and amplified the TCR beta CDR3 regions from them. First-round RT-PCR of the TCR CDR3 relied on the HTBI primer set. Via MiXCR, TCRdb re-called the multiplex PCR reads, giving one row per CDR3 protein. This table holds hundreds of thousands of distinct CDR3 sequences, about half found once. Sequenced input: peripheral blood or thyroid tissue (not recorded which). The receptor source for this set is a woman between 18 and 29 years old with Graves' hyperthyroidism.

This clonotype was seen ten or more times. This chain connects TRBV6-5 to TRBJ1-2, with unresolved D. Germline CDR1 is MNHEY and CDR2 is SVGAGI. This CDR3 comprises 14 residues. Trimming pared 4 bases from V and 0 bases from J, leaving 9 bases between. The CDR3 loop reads CASSFGYPNYGYTF. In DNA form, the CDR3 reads TGTGCCAGCAGTTTTGGATACCCTAACTATGGCTACACCTTC.

The chain's CDR3 is CATRSGNTIYF. DNA of the CDR3: TGTGCCACCCGCAGCGGAAACACCATATATTTT. The V and J genes are TRBV7-9 and TRBJ1-3; D remains ambiguous. V lost 10 bases, J lost 4 bases, and 8 bases lay in between. CDR3 length: 11 amino acids. Germline-derived CDR1 and CDR2 are SEHNR and FQNEAQ (reference sequence).

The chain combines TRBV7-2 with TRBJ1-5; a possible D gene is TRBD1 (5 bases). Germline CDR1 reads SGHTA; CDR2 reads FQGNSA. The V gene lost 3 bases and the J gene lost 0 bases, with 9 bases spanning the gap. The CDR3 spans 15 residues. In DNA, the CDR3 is TGTGCCAGCAGCTTCCCCAGGGATAGCAATCAGCCCCAGCATTTT. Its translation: CASSFPRDSNQPQHF.

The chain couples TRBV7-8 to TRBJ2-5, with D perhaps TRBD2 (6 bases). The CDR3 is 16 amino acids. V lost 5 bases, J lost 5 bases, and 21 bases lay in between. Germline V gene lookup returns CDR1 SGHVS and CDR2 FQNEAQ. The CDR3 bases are TGTGCCAGCAGCCCCAGGGACTCCGTCGGTGATGAGACCCAGTACTTC. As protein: CASSPRDSVGDETQYF.

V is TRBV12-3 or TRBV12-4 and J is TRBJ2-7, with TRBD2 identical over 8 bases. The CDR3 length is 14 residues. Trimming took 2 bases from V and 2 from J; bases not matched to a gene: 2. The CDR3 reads CASSLNSGAYEQYF. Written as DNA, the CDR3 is TGTGCCAGCAGTTTAAATAGCGGGGCCTACGAGCAGTACTTC.